This TCR beta chain was recovered during a study of blood T cell repertoires in COVID-19. The CDR3 covers 17 residues. Trimming cost V 2 bases and J 2 bases, with 18 bases left between them. CDR1 and CDR2 from the germline V gene are SGDLS and YYNGEE. In the authors' workflow: Reference gene primer amplification gave estimated nucleated cell counts. The repertoire was sequenced with immunoSEQ multiplex PCR; TCRdb's copy has only in-frame clones and lacks some. V and J calls and clone size come straight from that table; D and trimming were deduced from the DNA. The table records about 240,000 clones, approximately 86% of them present only once.

The origin of this receptor is a woman between 65 and 79 years old with active or convalescent COVID-19. Sequencing was carried out using peripheral blood. The chain recombines TRBV9 with TRBJ2-3; tentative D call: TRBD2 (5 bases). As DNA, the CDR3 is TGTGCCAGCAGCGTCGGACGGGGAAAGATTATCACAGATACGCAGTATTTT. It yields the protein CASSVGRGKIITDTQYF.